The text below deals with one T cell receptor (beta chain). Authors' analysis steps: Amplification from reference gene primers served as the basis for estimated nucleated cell counts. Sequencing used immunoSEQ multiplex PCR; TCRdb keeps in-frame clones, though not all of them. The V and J calls and clone size were taken over from that table, and D and trimming were inferred from the DNA. This sample yields tens of thousands of clones, of which roughly 79% are seen a single time; 20% to 25% belongs to the top ten. These data come from a study of blood T cell repertoires in COVID-19. Study-level background: The United States, Italy and Spain provided the acute and convalescent COVID-19 samples. In each case, the material was cDNA or gDNA derived from T cells, B-cell-depleted T cells, or PBMCs.

CDR3 size: 15 residues. The V gene's germline CDR1 is MDHEN and CDR2 SYDVKM. V trimming: 7 bases; J trimming: 3 bases; junction bases outside the gene matches: 9. The V and J genes are TRBV28 and TRBJ2-7; 10 bases agree with TRBD1. The receptor was derived from a woman in her seventies with acute or convalescent COVID-19. Sequenced input: peripheral blood. In nucleotides, the CDR3 is TGTGCCAGCAAAGGAGGGACAGGGGTTAGCTACGAGCAGTACTTC. Protein product: CASKGGTGVSYEQYF.